The 29 T cell receptor beta chains listed next were all sequenced from one sample in a study of blood T cell repertoires in COVID-19. This table comes from immunoSEQ multiplex PCR, and its TCRdb copy is limited to in-frame clones, with some not included. This table has 100,000 to 150,000 clones, about 74% appearing once. Sample: peripheral blood. These receptors all come from a man older than 75 with COVID-19, enrolled during active disease.

The J gene is TRBJ2-2, the V gene TRBV12-3 or TRBV12-4, with unresolved D. V was clipped by 6 bases and J by 5 bases, with 4 bases between them. The CDR3 is made up of 11 amino acids. The CDR3 spells CASSKTGELFF. CDR3 nucleotides: TGTGCCAGCAGCAAAACCGGGGAGCTGTTTTTT.

The chain is built from TRBV19 and TRBJ2-5; 10 nucleotides agree with TRBD1. The CDR3 totals 13 residues. V lost 5 bases and J lost 4; bases outside the gene matches: 1. Germline V lookup: CDR1 LNHDA, CDR2 SQIVND (reference sequence). CDR3 nucleotides: TGTGCCAGTAGTTGGGACAGGGGAGAGACCCAGTACTTC. Its protein is CASSWDRGETQYF.

On this clone itself: One end of the junction does not line up with germline, which may come from a read error. The V call is TRBV7-7, the J call TRBJ2-2; 7 nucleotides line up with TRBD2. From germline, CDR1 is SSHAT and CDR2 FNYEAQ (reference sequence). CDR3 length: 19 residues. The CDR3 DNA reads as TGTGCTAGCAGCGTTAGGCGGGGAAGCCTAGCGGACAAAACCGGGGAGCTGTTTTTT. Translating gives CASSVRRGSLADKTGELFF.

The chain uses TRBV10-3 and TRBJ2-1; 13 nucleotides align to TRBD2. CDR1 and CDR2 from the germline V gene are ENHRY and SYGVKD. The CDR3 consists of 18 residues. V was clipped by 5 bases and J by 2 bases; unmatched bases: 9. CDR3 sequence reads: CAISKGLAGDEAYNEQFF. Written as DNA, the CDR3 is TGTGCCATCAGTAAAGGACTAGCGGGAGATGAGGCCTACAATGAGCAGTTCTTC.

This clone was found a few times. The V call is TRBV7-8, the J call TRBJ2-3; possibly TRBD2 for D (7 bases). This CDR3 region has 14 residues. The germline gives CDR1 SGHVS, CDR2 FQNEAQ. V lost 6 bases, J lost 6 bases, and 16 bases lay in between. This CDR3 reads CASRQQGGADTQYF. Written as DNA, the CDR3 is TGTGCCAGCAGGCAACAGGGAGGGGCGGATACGCAGTATTTT. The full variable domain, rest sourced from reference TRBV7-8 and TRBJ2-3, is GAGVSQSPRYKVAKRGQDVALRCDPISGHVSLFWYQQALGQGPEFLTYFQNEAQLDKSGLPSDRFFAERPEGSVSTLKIQRTQQEDSAVYLCASRQQGGADTQYFGPGTRLTVL.

This clone was seen once. This rearrangement joins TRBV3-1 (or the pseudogene TRBV3-2) to TRBJ1-1; TRBD1 agrees at 8 bases. Germline CDR1 LGHDT, CDR2 YNNKEL (reference sequence). There are 14 residues in the CDR3. The trim removed 4 bases at V and 5 bases at J, leaving 6 bases unmatched. This CDR3 is CASSRRQGRTEAFF. The DNA of the CDR3 is TGTGCCAGCAGCCGGAGACAGGGGAGAACTGAAGCTTTCTTT.

This clone has just a few counts. The chain is built from TRBV6-2 or TRBV6-3 and TRBJ1-5; 8 bases align to TRBD1. Losses at the gene ends were 5 bases for V and 9 bases for J; bases not matched to a gene: 15. Germline assignment: CDR1 MNHEY and CDR2 SVGEGT. The CDR3 contains 16 residues. The CDR3, as DNA: TGTGCCAGCAGTCGGGATGGACAGGGATGGATGTGGCCCCAGCATTTT. This sequence encodes CASSRDGQGWMWPQHF.

In its sample, this clone was seen a few times. The chain combines TRBV11-2 with TRBJ2-7, with D possibly being TRBD2 (5 bases). Germline V gene sequence: CDR1 SGHAT, CDR2 FQNNGV. CDR3 length: 14 residues. With 5 bases removed from V and 0 bases from J, the gap between germline ends came to 11 bases. The CDR3 sequence: CASSPAGHSYEQYF. Here the CDR3 DNA reads TGTGCCAGCAGCCCGGCGGGTCACTCCTACGAGCAGTACTTC. The variable domain in full, completed from reference TRBV11-2 and TRBJ2-7, reads EAGVAQSPRYKIIEKRQSVAFWCNPISGHATLYWYQQILGQGPKLLIQFQNNGVVDDSQLPKDRFSAERLKGVDSTLKIQPAKLEDSAVYLCASSPAGHSYEQYFGPGTRLTVT.

The chain has TRBV18 and TRBJ2-1; 14 bases are shared with TRBD2. The length of the CDR3 is 16 residues. V was pared by 4 bases and J by 7 bases, with 6 bases of the junction left unmatched. Per germline, CDR1 KGHSH and CDR2 LQKENI. CDR3 sequence: CASSRGLAGVVNEQFF. The CDR3 bases are TGTGCCAGCTCACGGGGACTAGCGGGAGTAGTAAATGAGCAGTTCTTC. The variable domain in full, completed from reference TRBV18 and TRBJ2-1, reads NAGVMQNPRHLVRRRGQEARLRCSPMKGHSHVYWYRQLPEEGLKFMVYLQKENIIDESGMPKERFSAEFPKEGPSILRIQQVVRGDSAAYFCASSRGLAGVVNEQFFGPGTRLTVL.

The chain links TRBV7-9 to TRBJ2-7; 8 nucleotides align to TRBD1. Germline assignment: CDR1 SEHNR and CDR2 FQNEAQ (reference sequence). The CDR3 has 16 residues. J gave up 3 bases and V 1 base, and 8 bases lay outside the gene matches. This chain's CDR3 is CASSLGRTGRHYEQYF. The CDR3 DNA is TGTGCCAGCAGCTTAGGGAGGACAGGGAGGCACTACGAGCAGTACTTC.

The rearrangement joins TRBV19 to TRBJ2-5; D gene ambiguous. There are 14 residues in the CDR3. With 4 bases removed from V and 1 base from J, the gap between germline ends came to 10 bases. The germline V gene encodes CDR1 LNHDA and CDR2 SQIVND (reference sequence). CDR3 amino acids: CASSKRPLQETQYF. The DNA of the CDR3 is TGTGCCAGTAGTAAGCGACCACTCCAAGAGACCCAGTACTTC.

This chain links TRBV4-3 with TRBJ2-1; TRBD2 is a possible D gene (6 bases). The CDR3 is 14 residues long. V gave up 0 bases and J gave up 9 bases, with 12 bases separating them. CDR1 is LGHNA and CDR2 is YSLEER in the germline V gene. The CDR3 region is CASSQESGSGEQFF. The DNA of the CDR3 is TGCGCCAGCAGCCAAGAATCCGGGAGTGGTGAGCAGTTCTTC.

The rearrangement uses TRBV6-2 or TRBV6-3 and TRBJ2-5; D possibly corresponds to TRBD2 (7 bases). The CDR3 consists of 19 residues. CDR1 and CDR2 from the germline V gene are MNHEY and SVGEGT. V was cut by 2 bases and J by 2 bases, with 24 bases left in between. The CDR3 region has the DNA TGTGCCAGCAGTTACGGTCTGGAGGGAATCGGGGGGCTTCAAGAGACCCAGTACTTC. Protein product: CASSYGLEGIGGLQETQYF.

This clone has a single count. J is TRBJ2-5 and V is TRBV2, with 8 bases aligning to TRBD2. This CDR3 has 15 amino acids. Germline V gene data show CDR1 as SNHLY and CDR2 as FYNNEI. J lost 0 bases, V lost 6 bases, and 6 bases had no gene match. The chain's CDR3 is CASRTGGADQETQYF. CDR3 nucleotides: TGTGCCAGCAGGACGGGGGGGGCGGACCAAGAGACCCAGTACTTC. Full variable domain (remainder filled in from reference TRBV2 and TRBJ2-5): EPEVTQTPSHQVTQMGQEVILRCVPISNHLYFYWYRQILGQKVEFLVSFYNNEISEKSEIFDDQFSVERPDGSNFTLKIRSTKLEDSAMYFCASRTGGADQETQYFGPGTRLLVL.

The chain has TRBV3-1 (or the pseudogene TRBV3-2) and TRBJ1-2; maybe TRBD1 (6 bases). This CDR3 contains 16 residues. Germline V lookup: CDR1 LGHDT, CDR2 YNNKEL (reference sequence). The V gene lost 4 bases and the J gene lost 4 bases, with 19 bases spanning the gap. CDR3 loop: CASSPNTGNAVYGYTF. The CDR3 DNA is TGTGCCAGCAGCCCTAATACAGGGAACGCGGTCTATGGCTACACCTTC.

This clone was detected a few times. The gene calls are TRBV28 and TRBJ2-7; possible D gene TRBD1, 5 bases. Germline V gives CDR1 MDHEN, CDR2 SYDVKM. The CDR3 sequence is 17 residues long. The germline V and J ends were trimmed by 4 bases and 3 bases, with 22 bases remaining between them. The CDR3 coding sequence is TGTGCCAGCAGTTCTGTTCTCAGAAGACCGGACAACTACGAGCAGTACTTC. Protein product: CASSSVLRRPDNYEQYF.

This clone occurred a few times. V and J are TRBV27 and TRBJ2-7; 9 nucleotides align to TRBD2. After removal of 3 bases from V and 2 bases from J, the junction contained 5 bases not matched to a gene. CDR1 is MNHEY and CDR2 is SMNVEV in the germline V gene (reference sequence). The CDR3 spans 15 residues. For the CDR3, the DNA is TGTGCCAGCAGTTTCGGCGCTAGCGGGACCTACGAGCAGTACTTC. Its translation: CASSFGASGTYEQYF.

This clone was detected a few times. CDR3 protein: CASSLGSVETQYF. In nucleotides, the CDR3 is TGTGCCAGCAGCTTGGGCTCGGTTGAGACCCAGTACTTC. V gene TRBV7-2 combines with J gene TRBJ2-5, with no clear D. Germline V lookup: CDR1 SGHTA, CDR2 FQGNSA. The CDR3 extends over 13 amino acids. The V end was cut by 3 bases, the J end by 5 bases, with 10 bases between.

The chain joins TRBV2 to TRBJ2-2; TRBD1 matches 9 bases. The junction had 5 bases not matched to a gene; V was cut back by 5 bases and J by 4 bases. The V gene's germline CDR1 is SNHLY and CDR2 FYNNEI. The CDR3 length is 15 residues. The CDR3: CASSKGQGITGELFF. The CDR3 DNA reads TGTGCCAGCAGTAAGGGACAGGGTATCACCGGGGAGCTGTTTTTT.

J is TRBJ2-3 and V is TRBV2; D is ambiguous. Germline CDR1 SNHLY, CDR2 FYNNEI. The CDR3 extends over 13 amino acids. V was trimmed by 7 bases and J by 6 bases, leaving 14 bases between them. DNA for the CDR3: TGTGCCAGCACCTCCGCGAGCTTTGATACGCAGTATTTT. Translated, it gives CASTSASFDTQYF.

J is TRBJ2-7 and V is TRBV27; TRBD2 matches 7 bases. V lost 4 bases and J lost 0; bases outside the gene matches: 15. The CDR3 spans 18 residues. The V gene's germline CDR1 is MNHEY and CDR2 SMNVEV (reference sequence). In DNA, the CDR3 is TGTGCCAGCAGTTCATATGCGCCCAGGCTAGCGGTCTCCTACGAGCAGTACTTC. It yields the protein CASSSYAPRLAVSYEQYF.

The genes are TRBV6-5 and TRBJ2-5; 7 positions match TRBD2. After removal of 7 bases from V and 1 base from J, the junction contained 9 bases not matched to a gene. The CDR3 runs to 15 residues. Germline values: CDR1 MNHEY, CDR2 SVGAGI. The CDR3 loop is CASNRLADGQETQYF. The CDR3 DNA is TGTGCCAGCAATCGACTAGCAGACGGCCAAGAGACCCAGTACTTC.

This clone was counted between two and nine times. The chain is built from TRBV7-9 and TRBJ1-2; 9 bases are a match to TRBD1. Looked up from germline, CDR1 is SEHNR and CDR2 is FQNEAQ (reference sequence). V lost 3 bases and J lost 8; bases outside the gene matches: 10. The CDR3 totals 15 residues. CDR3 in DNA: TGTGCCAGCAGCTTTACCGGGACAGGGATTCGGGGCTACACCTTC. This codes for CASSFTGTGIRGYTF.

J is TRBJ2-1 and V is TRBV23-1, with TRBD2 matching over 10 bases. TRBV23-1 is known as an ORF, though its function is uncertain. J gave up 9 bases and V 4 bases, and 12 bases lay outside the gene matches. The CDR3 totals 16 residues. The CDR3 DNA follows: TGCGCCAGCAGTCTAGGGCTAGCGGGGGTTACGTGTGAGCAGTTCTTC. As protein: CASSLGLAGVTCEQFF.

This clone was seen a single time. The rearrangement joins TRBV3-1 (or the pseudogene TRBV3-2) to TRBJ2-5, with D tentatively TRBD1 (6 bases). Germline values: CDR1 LGHDT, CDR2 YNNKEL (reference sequence). V was trimmed by 4 bases and J by 3 bases, leaving 9 bases between them. This CDR3 is 13 amino acids long. The DNA for the CDR3 is TGTGCCAGCAGCCTACACAGGGAAGAGACCCAGTACTTC. This encodes CASSLHREETQYF.

This clone appeared once. The V gene is TRBV28, the J gene TRBJ2-7; 9 positions agree with TRBD2. Trimming cost V 6 bases and J 1 base; bases outside gene matches: 10. Germline V CDR1 and CDR2: MDHEN, SYDVKM. The CDR3 runs to 16 residues. The CDR3 is CASSPPGLAASYEQYF. The CDR3 DNA reads as TGTGCCAGCAGCCCTCCGGGACTAGCTGCGTCCTACGAGCAGTACTTC.

In this sample, this clone turned up a few times. The genes are TRBV24-1 and TRBJ2-1, with TRBD1 matching over 9 bases. This CDR3 has 16 residues. CDR1 is KGHDR, CDR2 SFDVKD, per germline. Trimming at V came to 4 bases and at J to 4 bases, leaving 7 bases not matched to a gene. DNA of the CDR3: TGTGCCACCAGTGACATGGGACAGGGAACTTACAATGAGCAGTTCTTC. Amino acids: CATSDMGQGTYNEQFF.

This clone was seen repeatedly, ten times or more. The chain combines TRBV7-6 with TRBJ2-7, with 7 bases lining up with TRBD1. The CDR3 consists of 15 residues. V gave up 5 bases and J gave up 0 bases; unmatched junction bases: 7. Per germline, CDR1 SGHVS and CDR2 FNYEAQ. The CDR3 region is CASSLGQASSYEQYF. The CDR3 DNA sequence: TGTGCCAGCAGCCTCGGACAGGCTAGCTCCTACGAGCAGTACTTC.

The gene calls are TRBV10-3 and TRBJ1-6, with 8 positions matching TRBD1. There are 15 residues in the CDR3. Germline V gives CDR1 ENHRY, CDR2 SYGVKD. J was trimmed by 7 bases and V by 3 bases; bases with no gene match: 5. The CDR3 loop reads CAISDGQGDNSPLHF. The CDR3 DNA sequence: TGTGCCATCAGTGACGGACAGGGTGACAATTCACCCCTCCACTTT.